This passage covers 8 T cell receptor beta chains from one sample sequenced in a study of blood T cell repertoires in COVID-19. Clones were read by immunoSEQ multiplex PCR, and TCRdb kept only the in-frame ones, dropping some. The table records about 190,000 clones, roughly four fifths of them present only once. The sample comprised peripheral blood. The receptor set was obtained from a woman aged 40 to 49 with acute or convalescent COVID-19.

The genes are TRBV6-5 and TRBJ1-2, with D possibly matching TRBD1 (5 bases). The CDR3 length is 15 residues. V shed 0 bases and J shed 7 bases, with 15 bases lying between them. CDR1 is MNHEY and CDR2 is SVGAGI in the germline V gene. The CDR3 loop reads CASSYSKGGASGYTF. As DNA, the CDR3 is TGTGCCAGCAGTTACTCGAAAGGAGGGGCCTCTGGCTACACCTTC.

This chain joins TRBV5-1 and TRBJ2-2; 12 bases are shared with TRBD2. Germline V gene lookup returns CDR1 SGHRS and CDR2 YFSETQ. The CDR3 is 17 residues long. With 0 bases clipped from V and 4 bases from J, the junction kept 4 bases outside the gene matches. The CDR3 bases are TGCGCCAGCAGCTTGGGGGTACTAGCGGGAGGCACCGGGGAGCTGTTTTTT. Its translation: CASSLGVLAGGTGELFF.

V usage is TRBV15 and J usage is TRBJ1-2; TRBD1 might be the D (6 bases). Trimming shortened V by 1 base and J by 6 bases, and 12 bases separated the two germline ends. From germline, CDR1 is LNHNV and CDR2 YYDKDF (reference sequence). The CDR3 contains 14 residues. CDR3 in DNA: TGTGCCACCAGCAGAGGGACAGATGGAAATGGCTACACCTTC. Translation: CATSRGTDGNGYTF.

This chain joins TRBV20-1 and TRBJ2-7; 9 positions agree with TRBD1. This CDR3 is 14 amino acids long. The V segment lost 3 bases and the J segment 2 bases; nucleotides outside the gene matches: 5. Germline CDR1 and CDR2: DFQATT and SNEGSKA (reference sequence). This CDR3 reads CSASGTGTAYEQYF. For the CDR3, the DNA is TGCAGTGCTAGTGGGACAGGGACGGCCTACGAGCAGTACTTC.

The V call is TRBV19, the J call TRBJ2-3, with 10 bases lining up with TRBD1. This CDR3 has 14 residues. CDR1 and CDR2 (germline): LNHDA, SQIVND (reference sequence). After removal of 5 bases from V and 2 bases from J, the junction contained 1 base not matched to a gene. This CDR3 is CASSDRGLTDTQYF. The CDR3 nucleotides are TGTGCCAGTAGTGACAGGGGGCTCACAGATACGCAGTATTTT.

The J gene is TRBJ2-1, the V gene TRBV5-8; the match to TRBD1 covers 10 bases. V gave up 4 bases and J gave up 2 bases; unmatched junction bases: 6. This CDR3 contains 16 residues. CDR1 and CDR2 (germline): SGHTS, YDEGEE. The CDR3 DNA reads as TGTGCCAGCAGCACTCGACAGGGGGCAACCTACAATGAGCAGTTCTTC. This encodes CASSTRQGATYNEQFF.

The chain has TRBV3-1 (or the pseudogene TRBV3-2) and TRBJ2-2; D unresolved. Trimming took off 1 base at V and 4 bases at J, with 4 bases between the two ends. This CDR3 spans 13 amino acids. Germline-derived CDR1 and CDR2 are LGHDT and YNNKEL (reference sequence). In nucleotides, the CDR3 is TGTGCCAGCAGCCAAGGTCGCACCGGGGAGCTGTTTTTT. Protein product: CASSQGRTGELFF.

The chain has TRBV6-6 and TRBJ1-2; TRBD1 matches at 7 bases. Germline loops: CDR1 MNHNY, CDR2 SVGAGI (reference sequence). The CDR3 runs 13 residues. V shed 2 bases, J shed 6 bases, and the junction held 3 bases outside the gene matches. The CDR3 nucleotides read TGTGCCAGCAGTTACGGACAGGTCGATGGCTACACCTTC. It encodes CASSYGQVDGYTF.